This T cell receptor (beta chain) was retrieved from a study of T cells in Graves' hyperthyroidism and ophthalmopathy. RNA transcripts gave rise to amplified TCR beta CDR3 regions. First-round RT-PCR targeting the TCR CDR3 was performed with the HTBI primer set. TCRdb passed the multiplex PCR reads through MiXCR, listing each CDR3 protein once. This sample has roughly 500,000 distinct CDR3 sequences, with approximately 24% found just once. This clonotype occurred many times. Material: blood. This clonotype was obtained from a woman in her 30s with Graves' ophthalmopathy.

For the CDR3, the DNA is TGCGCCACCCTGGCGGCGTCCACAAACCACAATCAGCCCCAGCATTTT. Translated: CATLAASTNHNQPQHF. The V call is TRBV10-2, the J call TRBJ1-5, with D unresolved. Germline-derived CDR1 and CDR2 are WSHSY and SAAADI. The V end lost 10 bases, the J end lost 3 bases, and 22 bases lay between the germline ends. The CDR3 extends over 16 amino acids.